This T cell receptor beta chain stems from a study of T cells after yellow fever vaccination (dated by TCRdb to between 2018 and 2020). General notes on the study: The SMART-Seq v4 Ultra Low Input RNA kit was used to prepare libraries from fractions with low cell numbers. Bulk TCR alpha and beta repertoires were sequenced longitudinally to track T-cell clones before and after primary and booster YFV17D yellow fever vaccination. Two healthy male donors, one aged 18 to 29 and one aged 30 to 40 years, made up the cohort. Bulk PBMC replicates and cell subsets were isolated from blood drawn at multiple timepoints before and after both primary and secondary immunization. The full study reports these points: The study included only a couple of donors, which limits how far the findings can be generalized. Computational filtering was required because FACS-sorted repertoires could contain abundant contaminating clonotypes from the bulk population. A small fraction of clonotypes appeared in both the CD4 and CD8 compartments, likely as a result of convergent recombination. Compared with the primary T-cell response, the secondary T-cell response was faster but weaker, reaching its peak on day 5 rather than on day 15. After the booster, most of the clones that had expanded following primary vaccination were detected again (almost 98% of CD4 and around 88% of CD8), which suggests that memory was broadly maintained.

Its CDR3 holds 15 amino acids, cysteine through phenylalanine. The read is trimmed to its CDR3 DNA, 45 bases read in frame from base 1. CDR1 and CDR2, looked up from the germline V gene, are ENHRY and SYGVKD. V ends up 3 bases short and J 3 bases short, with an unmatched junction base count of 3. The treatment or condition tag for this specimen amounts to: live attenuated yellow fever vaccine strain. PBMCs were isolated from peripheral blood using a standard Ficoll-Paque protocol. Dynabeads CD4 and CD8 positive selection kits were used to isolate the CD4 and CD8 T-cell fractions. RNA was extracted with TriZol from bulk PBMCs, CD4 and CD8 fractions, and dextramer-positive and dextramer-negative fractions. This clonotype was observed many times. Its recognized antigen is unknown. No clone much larger than this one lies a single base away; base qualities are absent. Synthesis of TCR cDNA relied on 5'RACE template switching, a step that introduced a universal primer site along with unique molecular identifiers. Priming of cDNA synthesis was performed from both the TCR alpha and TCR beta constant segments. Two PCR steps were used to amplify libraries, with sample barcodes and sequencing adapters being added in the second step. Sequencing of the libraries was done on either Illumina HiSeq 2500 (2x100 bp) or NovaSeq (2x150 bp). Turning to the authors' computational methods: MIGEC handled demultiplexing of reads and collapsing into UMI consensus sequences, while MiXCR performed V(D)J alignment. Vaccine-responding clonotypes were defined with edgeR using replicate PBMC samples, requiring FDR below 0.01 and a log2 fold change above 5 up to day 15. CD4 or CD8 identity was assigned to each bulk clonotype according to whether the clonotype was present at higher abundance in the sequenced CD4 repertoire or the sequenced CD8 repertoire. TCRdb trimmed public reads at Q25 via fastp, called clones via MiXCR and kept in-frame beta chains. Every CDR3 protein is listed once, alongside the most common genes and DNA of its rows. None of the V and J calls come from the authors' own analysis; TCRdb made them. Counted in this sample were around 230,000 distinct CDR3 sequences; less than 7.5% of them appeared once. The ten biggest clones cover 1% to 1.2% of the sample.

This specimen consisted of CD4+ T cells sorted from PBMCs, obtained on the day of the yellow fever booster vaccination. The TCR sequence derives from a man aged 25-40 years who received the YFV17D yellow fever vaccine. The chain is made from TRBV10-3 and TRBJ2-1; 9 central nucleotides agree with TRBD2. The DNA sequence follows: TGTGCCATCAGTGATAGCGGGAGTTTCTACAATGAGCAGTTCTTC. It codes for CAISDSGSFYNEQFF.